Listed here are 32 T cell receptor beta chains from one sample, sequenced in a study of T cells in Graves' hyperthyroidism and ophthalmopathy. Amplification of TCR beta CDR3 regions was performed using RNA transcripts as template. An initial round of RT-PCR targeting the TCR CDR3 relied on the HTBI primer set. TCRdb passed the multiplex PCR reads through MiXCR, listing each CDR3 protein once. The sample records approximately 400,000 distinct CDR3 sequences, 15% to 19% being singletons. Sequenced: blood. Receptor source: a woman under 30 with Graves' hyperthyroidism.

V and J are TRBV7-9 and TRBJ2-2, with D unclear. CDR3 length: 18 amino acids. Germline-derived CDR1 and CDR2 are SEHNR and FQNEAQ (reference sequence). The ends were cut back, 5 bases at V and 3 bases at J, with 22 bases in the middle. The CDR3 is CASSLPGRSLTYTGELFF. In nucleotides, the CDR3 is TGTGCCAGCAGCCTCCCTGGGCGATCCCTAACGTACACCGGGGAGCTGTTTTTT.

Here the CDR3 reads CASSFGAGGSNQPQHF. The CDR3 DNA follows: TGTGCCAGCAGTTTTGGGGCAGGGGGGAGCAATCAGCCCCAGCATTTT. This chain joins TRBV27 and TRBJ1-5, with 7 bases aligning to TRBD1. Losses at the gene ends were 3 bases for V and 1 base for J; bases not matched to a gene: 6. CDR3 length equals 16 residues. CDR1 MNHEY and CDR2 SMNVEV come from the germline V gene (reference sequence).

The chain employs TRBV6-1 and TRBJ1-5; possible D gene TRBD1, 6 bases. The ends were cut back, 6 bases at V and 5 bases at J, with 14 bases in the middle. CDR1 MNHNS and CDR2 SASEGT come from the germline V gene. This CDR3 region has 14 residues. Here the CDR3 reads CASSRLGADQPQHF. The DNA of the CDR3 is TGTGCCAGCAGCCGACTGGGGGCTGATCAGCCCCAGCATTTT.

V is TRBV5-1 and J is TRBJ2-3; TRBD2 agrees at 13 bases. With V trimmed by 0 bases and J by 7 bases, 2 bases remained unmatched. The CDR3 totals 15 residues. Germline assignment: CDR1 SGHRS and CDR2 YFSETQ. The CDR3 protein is CASSLGLAGGNTQYF. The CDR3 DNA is TGCGCCAGCAGCTTGGGACTAGCGGGGGGCAATACGCAGTATTTT.

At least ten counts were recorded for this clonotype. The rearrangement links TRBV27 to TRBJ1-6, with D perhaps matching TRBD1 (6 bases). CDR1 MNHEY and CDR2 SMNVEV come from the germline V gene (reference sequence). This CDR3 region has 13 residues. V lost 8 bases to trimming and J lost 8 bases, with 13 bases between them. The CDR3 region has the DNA TGTGCCAGCCAAAGTACAGGGTATTCACCCCTCCACTTT. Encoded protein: CASQSTGYSPLHF.

CDR3 amino acids: CASSLDGRERIETQYF. The CDR3 DNA is TGTGCCAGCAGCTTGGATGGGCGGGAGAGGATAGAGACCCAGTACTTC. The chain uses TRBV5-6 and TRBJ2-5; 7 bases map to TRBD2. The CDR3 extends over 16 amino acids. With V trimmed by 0 bases and J by 4 bases, 9 bases remained unmatched. Germline assignment: CDR1 SGHDT and CDR2 YYEEEE.

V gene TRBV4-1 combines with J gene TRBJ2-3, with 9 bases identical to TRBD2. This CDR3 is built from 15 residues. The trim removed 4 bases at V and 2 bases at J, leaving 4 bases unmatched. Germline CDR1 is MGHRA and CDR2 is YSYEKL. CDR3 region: CASSPIAGDTDTQYF. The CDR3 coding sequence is TGCGCCAGCAGCCCTATAGCGGGGGACACAGATACGCAGTATTTT.

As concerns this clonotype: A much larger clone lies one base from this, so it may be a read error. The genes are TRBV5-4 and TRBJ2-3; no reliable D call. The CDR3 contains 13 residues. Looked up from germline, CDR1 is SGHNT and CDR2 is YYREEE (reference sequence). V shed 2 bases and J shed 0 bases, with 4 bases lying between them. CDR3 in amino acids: CASSFYSTDTQYF. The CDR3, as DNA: TGTGCCAGCAGCTTCTATAGCACAGATACGCAGTATTTT.

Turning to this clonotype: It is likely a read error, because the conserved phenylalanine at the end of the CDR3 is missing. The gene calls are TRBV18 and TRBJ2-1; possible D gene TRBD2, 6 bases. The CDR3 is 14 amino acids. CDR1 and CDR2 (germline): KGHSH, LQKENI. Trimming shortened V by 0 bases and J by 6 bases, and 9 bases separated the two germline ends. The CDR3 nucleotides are TGTGCCAGCTCACCACCGAGACTAGGCAATGAGCAGTTCCTC. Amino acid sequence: CASSPPRLGNEQFL.

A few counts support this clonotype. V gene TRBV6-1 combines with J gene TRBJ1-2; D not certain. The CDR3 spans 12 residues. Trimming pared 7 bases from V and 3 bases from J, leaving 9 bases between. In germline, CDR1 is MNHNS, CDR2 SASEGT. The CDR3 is CASTLGDYGYTF. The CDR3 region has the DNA TGTGCCAGCACTCTGGGAGACTATGGCTACACCTTC.

The CDR3 DNA is TGCAGCGTTGAAGGGGGACAGTTCGCCTACAATGAGCAGTTCTTC. Protein sequence: CSVEGGQFAYNEQFF. The rearrangement uses TRBV29-1 and TRBJ2-1; TRBD1 agrees at 7 bases. Trimming cost V 1 base and J 2 bases; bases outside gene matches: 5. The CDR3 is 15 amino acids. Germline CDR1 is SQVTM and CDR2 is ANQGSEA.

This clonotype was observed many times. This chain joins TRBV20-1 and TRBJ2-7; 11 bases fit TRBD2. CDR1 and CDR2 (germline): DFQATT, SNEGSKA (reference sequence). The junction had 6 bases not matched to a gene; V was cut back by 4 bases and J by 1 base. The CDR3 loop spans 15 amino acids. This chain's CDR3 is CSAIEGLAASYEQYF. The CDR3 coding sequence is TGCAGTGCTATAGAGGGACTAGCGGCTTCCTACGAGCAGTACTTC.

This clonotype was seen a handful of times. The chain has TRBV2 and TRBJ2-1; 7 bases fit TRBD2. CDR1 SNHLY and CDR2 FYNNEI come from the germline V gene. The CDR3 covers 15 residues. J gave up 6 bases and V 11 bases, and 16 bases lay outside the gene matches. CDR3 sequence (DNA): TGTGCCGCCCCGAGCACTGACGGGGGGACCAATGAGCAGTTCTTC. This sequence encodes CAAPSTDGGTNEQFF.

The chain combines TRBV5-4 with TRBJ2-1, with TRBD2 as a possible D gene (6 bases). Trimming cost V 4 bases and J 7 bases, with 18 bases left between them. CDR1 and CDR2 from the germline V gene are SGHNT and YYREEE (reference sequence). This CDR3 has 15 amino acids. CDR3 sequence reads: CASSPPARDRNEQFF. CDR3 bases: TGTGCCAGCAGCCCGCCCGCGCGGGATCGAAATGAGCAGTTCTTC. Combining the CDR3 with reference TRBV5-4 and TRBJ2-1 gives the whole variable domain ETGVTQSPTHLIKTRGQQVTLRCSSQSGHNTVSWYQQALGQGPQFIFQYYREEENGRGNFPPRFSGLQFPNYSSELNVNALELDDSALYLCASSPPARDRNEQFFGPGTRLTVL.

The CDR3 region is CASSQDTFNQPQHF. CDR3 nucleotide sequence: TGTGCCAGCAGCCAAGACACCTTCAATCAGCCCCAGCATTTT. The chain is built from TRBV7-8 and TRBJ1-5; no reliable D call. Germline V gene data show CDR1 as SGHVS and CDR2 as FQNEAQ. V lost 5 bases, J lost 3 bases, and 11 bases lay in between. The CDR3 covers 14 residues.

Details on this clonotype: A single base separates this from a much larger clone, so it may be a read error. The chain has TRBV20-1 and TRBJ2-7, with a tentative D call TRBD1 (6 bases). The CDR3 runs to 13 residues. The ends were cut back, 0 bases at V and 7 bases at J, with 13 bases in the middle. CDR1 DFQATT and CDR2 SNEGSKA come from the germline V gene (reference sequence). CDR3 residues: CSARDRGINEQYF. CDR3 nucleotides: TGCAGTGCTAGAGATAGGGGGATCAATGAGCAGTACTTC.

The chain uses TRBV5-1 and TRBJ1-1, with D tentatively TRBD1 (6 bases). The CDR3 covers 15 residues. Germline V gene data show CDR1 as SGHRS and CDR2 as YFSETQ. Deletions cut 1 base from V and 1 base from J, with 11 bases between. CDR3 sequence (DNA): TGCGCCAGCAGCTTGTGGACAGAGCCGAACACTGAAGCTTTCTTT. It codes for CASSLWTEPNTEAFF.

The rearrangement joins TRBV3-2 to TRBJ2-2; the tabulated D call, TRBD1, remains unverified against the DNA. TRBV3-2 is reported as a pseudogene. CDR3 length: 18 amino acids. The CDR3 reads CASSPHPSGQGNTGELFF. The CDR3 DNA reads TGTGCCAGCAGCCCGCATCCTTCGGGACAGGGGAACACCGGGGAGCTGTTTTTT.

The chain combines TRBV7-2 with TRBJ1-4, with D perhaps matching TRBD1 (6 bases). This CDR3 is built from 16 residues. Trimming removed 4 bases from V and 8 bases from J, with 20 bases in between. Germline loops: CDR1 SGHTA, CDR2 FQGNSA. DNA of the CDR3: TGTGCCAGCAGCTCAAGGTTACGGGGGCGAGCCGAAAAACTGTTTTTT. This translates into CASSSRLRGRAEKLFF.

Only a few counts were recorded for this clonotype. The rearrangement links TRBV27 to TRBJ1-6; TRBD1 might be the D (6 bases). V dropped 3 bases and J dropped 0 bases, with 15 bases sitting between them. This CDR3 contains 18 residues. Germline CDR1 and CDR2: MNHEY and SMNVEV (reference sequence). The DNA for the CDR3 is TGTGCCAGCAGTTTGGGGGGCCACAAGAGCTCCTATAATTCACCCCTCCACTTT. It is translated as CASSLGGHKSSYNSPLHF.

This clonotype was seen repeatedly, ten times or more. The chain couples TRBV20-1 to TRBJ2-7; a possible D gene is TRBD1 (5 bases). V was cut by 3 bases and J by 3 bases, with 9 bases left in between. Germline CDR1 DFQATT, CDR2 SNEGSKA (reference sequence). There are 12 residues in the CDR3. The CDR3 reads CSASQGDYEQYF. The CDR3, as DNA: TGCAGTGCTAGTCAGGGCGACTACGAGCAGTACTTC.

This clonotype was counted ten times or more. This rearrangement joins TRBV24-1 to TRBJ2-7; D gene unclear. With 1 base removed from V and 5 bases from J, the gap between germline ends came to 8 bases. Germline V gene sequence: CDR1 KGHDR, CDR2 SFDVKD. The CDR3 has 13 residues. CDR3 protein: CATSDFPGDEQYF. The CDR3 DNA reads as TGTGCCACCAGTGATTTTCCGGGTGACGAGCAGTACTTC.

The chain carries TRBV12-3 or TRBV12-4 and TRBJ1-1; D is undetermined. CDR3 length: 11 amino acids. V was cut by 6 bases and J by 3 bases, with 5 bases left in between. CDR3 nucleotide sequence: TGTGCCAGCAGCATAGACACTGAAGCTTTCTTT. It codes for CASSIDTEAFF.

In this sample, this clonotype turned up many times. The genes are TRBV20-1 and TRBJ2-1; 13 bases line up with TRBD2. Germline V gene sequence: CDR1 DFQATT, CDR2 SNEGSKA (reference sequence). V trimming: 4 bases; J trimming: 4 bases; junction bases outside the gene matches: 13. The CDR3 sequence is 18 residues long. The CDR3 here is CSAINEGLAGVSYNEQFF. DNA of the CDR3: TGCAGTGCTATAAACGAAGGACTAGCGGGAGTATCATACAATGAGCAGTTCTTC.

As DNA, the CDR3 is TGTGCCGCCCGGGGGGTGACTGAAGCTTTCTTT. Its protein is CAARGVTEAFF. The chain has TRBV6-2 or TRBV6-3 and TRBJ1-1; D possibly corresponds to TRBD1 (5 bases). Per germline, CDR1 MNHEY and CDR2 SVGEGT. V was trimmed by 11 bases and J by 5 bases, leaving 12 bases between them. CDR3 size: 11 residues.

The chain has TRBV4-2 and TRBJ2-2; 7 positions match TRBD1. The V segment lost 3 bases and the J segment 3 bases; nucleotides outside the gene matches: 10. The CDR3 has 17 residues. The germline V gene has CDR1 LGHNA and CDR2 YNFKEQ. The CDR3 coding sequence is TGTGCCAGCAGCCATCTCGGACAGGTACGAGACACCGGGGAGCTGTTTTTT. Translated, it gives CASSHLGQVRDTGELFF.

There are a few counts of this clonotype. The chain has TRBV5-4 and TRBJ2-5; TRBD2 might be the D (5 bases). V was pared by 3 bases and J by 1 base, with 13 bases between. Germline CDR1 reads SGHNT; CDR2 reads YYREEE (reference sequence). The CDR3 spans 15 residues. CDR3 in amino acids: CASSSYQEGQETQYF. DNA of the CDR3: TGTGCCAGCAGCTCGTACCAAGAGGGCCAAGAGACCCAGTACTTC.

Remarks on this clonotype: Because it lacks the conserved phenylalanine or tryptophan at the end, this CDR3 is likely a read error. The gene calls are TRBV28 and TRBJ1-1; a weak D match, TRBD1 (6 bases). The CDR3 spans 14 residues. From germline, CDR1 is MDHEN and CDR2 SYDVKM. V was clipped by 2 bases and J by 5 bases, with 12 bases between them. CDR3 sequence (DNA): TGTGCCAGCAGTTTAGGGGGAGGGGGGACTGAAGCTTTCCTT. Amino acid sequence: CASSLGGGGTEAFL.

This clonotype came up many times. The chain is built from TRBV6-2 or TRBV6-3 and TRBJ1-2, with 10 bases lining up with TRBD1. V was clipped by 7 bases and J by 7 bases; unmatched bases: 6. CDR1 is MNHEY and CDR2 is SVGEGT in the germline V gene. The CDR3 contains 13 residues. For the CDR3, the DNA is TGTGCCAGCAAGACCGGGACAGGGGTTGGCTACACCTTC. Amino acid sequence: CASKTGTGVGYTF.

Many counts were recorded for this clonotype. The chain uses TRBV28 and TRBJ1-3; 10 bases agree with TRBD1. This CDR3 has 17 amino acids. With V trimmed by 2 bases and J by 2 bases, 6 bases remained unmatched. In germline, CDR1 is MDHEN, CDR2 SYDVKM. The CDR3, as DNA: TGTGCCAGCAGTTTAAGCCTCGGACAGGGGGCTGGAAACACCATATATTTT. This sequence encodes CASSLSLGQGAGNTIYF.

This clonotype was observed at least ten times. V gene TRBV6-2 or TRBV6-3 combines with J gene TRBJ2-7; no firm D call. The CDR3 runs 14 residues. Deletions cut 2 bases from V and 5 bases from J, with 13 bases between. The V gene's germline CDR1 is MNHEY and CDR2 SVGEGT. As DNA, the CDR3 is TGTGCCAGCAGTTACGGCTCAGGATCCCACGAGCAGTACTTC. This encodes CASSYGSGSHEQYF.

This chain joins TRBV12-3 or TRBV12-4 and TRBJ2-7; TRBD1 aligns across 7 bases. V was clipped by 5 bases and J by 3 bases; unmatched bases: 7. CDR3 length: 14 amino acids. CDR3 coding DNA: TGTGCCAGCAGTCCGCAGGGGGTCCGCTACGAGCAGTACTTC. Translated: CASSPQGVRYEQYF.